These 6 T cell receptor beta chains originate from one sample sequenced in a study of metastatic and nonmetastatic thyroid tumors. TCRdb re-called clones via MiXCR from the PCR reads. This sample has a few thousand clones; about 35% occur once, and the top ten carry approximately 30%. Each patient came to thyroid surgery without any prior treatment (of any kind). Sequencing was done on a sample of adjacent normal tissue. These receptors were taken from a male donor with papillary thyroid cancer or a benign thyroid nodule (not recorded which). Some clones in this sample may be carry-over from other donors' samples.

This chain links TRBV6-2 or TRBV6-3 with TRBJ1-1, with D perhaps matching TRBD1 (5 bases). This CDR3 contains 14 residues. The ends were cut back, 0 bases at V and 4 bases at J, with 9 bases in the middle. Germline V CDR1 and CDR2: MNHEY, SVGEGT. The CDR3 here is CASSYSGQFTEAFF. CDR3 bases: TGTGCCAGCAGTTACTCGGGGCAGTTCACTGAAGCTTTCTTT.

By share of the sample, this clone is large. The chain carries TRBV6-1 and TRBJ2-3; 7 positions match TRBD2. CDR3 size: 13 residues. Trimming removed 8 bases from V and 7 bases from J; junction bases left unmatched: 9. In germline, CDR1 is MNHNS, CDR2 SASEGT. For the CDR3, the DNA is TGTGCCAGCGCGGTGACGGGGGGTTATACGCAGTATTTT. Translated, it gives CASAVTGGYTQYF.

This clone is termed large. The chain carries TRBV24-1 and TRBJ2-3; tentatively, D is TRBD1 (5 bases). There are 14 residues in the CDR3. V lost 4 bases to trimming and J lost 10 bases, with 17 bases between them. Germline V gene lookup returns CDR1 KGHDR and CDR2 SFDVKD. The CDR3 bases are TGTGCCACCAGTGAGGGCAGGGCATCGAAGCCGCAGTATTTT. This translates into CATSEGRASKPQYF.

The CDR3 sequence: CASSFGPREQYF. In nucleotides, the CDR3 is TGTGCCAGCAGTTTTGGGCCCCGAGAGCAGTACTTC. V gene TRBV12-3 or TRBV12-4 combines with J gene TRBJ2-7; D not certain. This CDR3 is built from 12 residues. Between the trimmed V and J ends, which lost 3 bases and 7 bases, there was a span of 10 bases.

This clone was observed a handful of times. The V and J genes are TRBV27 and TRBJ2-7; 11 bases fit TRBD2. The CDR3 runs 18 residues. V was pared by 5 bases and J by 4 bases, with 16 bases of the junction left unmatched. CDR1 is MNHEY, CDR2 SMNVEV, per germline (reference sequence). CDR3 sequence reads: CASSQSEGTSGAPYEQYF. CDR3 coding DNA: TGTGCCAGCAGTCAGTCCGAGGGGACTAGCGGAGCCCCTTACGAGCAGTACTTC.

By sample share, this clone is medium-sized. The V and J genes are TRBV18 and TRBJ2-5; D is undetermined. The V and J ends lost 5 bases and 5 bases respectively, with 12 bases between them. The CDR3 has 13 residues. Germline CDR1 reads KGHSH; CDR2 reads LQKENI. CDR3 loop: CASSSTRHETQYF. CDR3 DNA: TGTGCCAGCTCATCCACACGGCACGAGACCCAGTACTTC.